The next 21 T cell receptor beta chains were all read from a single sample in a study of cytomegalovirus exposure and HLA in healthy donors. Primers included in the PCR were 60 Vbeta and 13 Jbeta primers. Clones were read by immunoSEQ multiplex PCR, and TCRdb kept only the in-frame ones, dropping some. The sample has tens of thousands of clones. What was sequenced was PBMCs. The origin of the receptors is a female donor in good health and CMV-seropositive.

The chain employs TRBV20-1 and TRBJ2-7; tentatively, D is TRBD2 (6 bases). CDR3 length equals 11 residues. The V gene's germline CDR1 is DFQATT and CDR2 SNEGSKA (reference sequence). This chain's CDR3 is CSGGRSYEQYF. The CDR3 nucleotides are TGCAGCGGGGGTAGATCCTACGAGCAGTACTTC.

The gene calls are TRBV5-6 and TRBJ2-5; D might be TRBD2 (6 bases). V was trimmed by 1 base and J by 1 base, leaving 8 bases between them. This CDR3 is 14 amino acids long. The germline V gene has CDR1 SGHDT and CDR2 YYEEEE. CDR3 loop: CASSLSGVQETQYF. The CDR3, as DNA: TGTGCCAGCAGCTTGTCGGGGGTCCAAGAGACCCAGTACTTC.

The V call is TRBV19, the J call TRBJ1-2, with TRBD1 matching 8 bases. Per the germline V gene, CDR1 is LNHDA and CDR2 is SQIVND (reference sequence). Losses at the gene ends were 0 bases for V and 6 bases for J; bases not matched to a gene: 9. This CDR3 contains 16 residues. This chain's CDR3 is CASSIDPGAGGDGYTF. CDR3 coding DNA: TGTGCCAGTAGTATAGATCCCGGGGCAGGGGGCGATGGCTACACCTTC.

This rearrangement joins TRBV7-2 to TRBJ2-7; perhaps TRBD1 as D (6 bases). The CDR3 covers 13 residues. Germline V lookup: CDR1 SGHTA, CDR2 FQGNSA. V was pared by 7 bases and J by 1 base, with 11 bases between. In DNA, the CDR3 is TGTGCCAGCAAAATAGGGGGATCCTACGAGCAGTACTTC. Its translation is CASKIGGSYEQYF.

The rearrangement joins TRBV2 to TRBJ2-2; D might be TRBD2 (5 bases). The V and J ends lost 6 bases and 7 bases respectively, with 18 bases between them. CDR1 is SNHLY and CDR2 is FYNNEI in the germline V gene. The CDR3 has 15 residues. The CDR3 is CASSVTILLGGELFF. CDR3 nucleotides: TGTGCCAGCAGCGTGACTATTCTCTTGGGCGGGGAGCTGTTTTTT.

The chain employs TRBV29-1 and TRBJ2-1; D is ambiguous. The V gene's germline CDR1 is SQVTM and CDR2 ANQGSEA. With 4 bases removed from V and 5 bases from J, the gap between germline ends came to 15 bases. The CDR3 has 14 amino acids. This CDR3 is CSVVRSEVDNEQFF. In nucleotides, the CDR3 is TGCAGCGTTGTGAGAAGCGAGGTCGACAATGAGCAGTTCTTC.

CDR3 DNA: TGTGCCAGCATCCGGACAGGCACTCTGGACGAGCAGTACTTC. Protein product: CASIRTGTLDEQYF. This chain joins TRBV6-1 and TRBJ2-7; TRBD1 agrees at 7 bases. Germline lookup yields CDR1 MNHNS and CDR2 SASEGT. V shed 7 bases and J 5 bases; nucleotides not matched to a gene: 11. The CDR3 has 14 residues.

The chain uses TRBV28 and TRBJ2-7; the match to TRBD2 covers 10 bases. Germline V lookup: CDR1 MDHEN, CDR2 SYDVKM. Trimming took 5 bases from V and 3 from J; bases not matched to a gene: 7. The CDR3 consists of 15 residues. CDR3 sequence: CASSLAGAGVYEQYF. As DNA, the CDR3 is TGTGCCAGCAGTCTAGCGGGAGCTGGGGTCTACGAGCAGTACTTC.

V and J are TRBV19 and TRBJ2-1, with TRBD1 identical over 10 bases. The V segment lost 6 bases and the J segment 7 bases; nucleotides outside the gene matches: 6. Germline loops: CDR1 LNHDA, CDR2 SQIVND (reference sequence). The CDR3 runs 14 residues. CDR3 nucleotides: TGTGCCAGTAGGAGACCGGGACAGGGGAATGAGCAGTTCTTC. Translated: CASRRPGQGNEQFF. Supplemented by reference TRBV19 and TRBJ2-1, the full variable domain reads DGGITQSPKYLFRKEGQNVTLSCEQNLNHDAMYWYRQDPGQGLRLIYYSQIVNDFQKGDIAEGYSVSREKKESFPLTVTSAQKNPTAFYLCASRRPGQGNEQFFGPGTRLTVL.

The V gene is TRBV18, the J gene TRBJ1-2; D call uncertain. Germline CDR1 is KGHSH and CDR2 is LQKENI. The length of the CDR3 is 15 residues. Trimming left V 0 bases short and J 6 bases short, with 14 bases between. The DNA for the CDR3 is TGTGCCAGCTCACCACCGCTTGCTGGGCAGAATGGCTACACCTTC. Translation gives CASSPPLAGQNGYTF. Full variable domain (rest looked up from reference TRBV18 and TRBJ1-2): NAGVMQNPRHLVRRRGQEARLRCSPMKGHSHVYWYRQLPEEGLKFMVYLQKENIIDESGMPKERFSAEFPKEGPSILRIQQVVRGDSAAYFCASSPPLAGQNGYTFGSGTRLTVV.

The genes are TRBV7-9 and TRBJ1-6; TRBD1 matches 7 bases. CDR1 is SEHNR and CDR2 is FQNEAQ in the germline V gene (reference sequence). There are 14 residues in the CDR3. Losses at the gene ends were 4 bases for V and 10 bases for J; bases not matched to a gene: 7. The CDR3 nucleotides read TGTGCCAGCAGCTCCGGGACAGATGGCTCACCCCTCCACTTT. Encoded protein: CASSSGTDGSPLHF.

The gene calls are TRBV18 and TRBJ2-1; D perhaps matches TRBD2 (6 bases). Trimming removed 4 bases at V and 4 bases at J, with 14 bases between. This CDR3 is built from 15 residues. Germline V lookup: CDR1 KGHSH, CDR2 LQKENI. CDR3 residues: CASSRGTDLYNEQFF. For the CDR3, the DNA is TGTGCCAGCTCACGCGGGACGGACCTATACAATGAGCAGTTCTTC.

The chain uses TRBV10-3 and TRBJ2-5, with 11 bases aligning to TRBD2. Trimming removed 6 bases from V and 5 bases from J; junction bases left unmatched: 8. CDR1 ENHRY and CDR2 SYGVKD come from the germline V gene. The CDR3 is made up of 15 amino acids. DNA of the CDR3: TGTGCCATCAGCCCGCTAGCGGGGGGCGGGGAGACCCAGTACTTC. It yields the protein CAISPLAGGGETQYF.

The chain couples TRBV6-6 to TRBJ2-7; 11 nucleotides line up with TRBD1. V dropped 6 bases and J dropped 3; count of bases not matched to a gene: 4. The CDR3 loop spans 14 amino acids. Germline CDR1 is MNHNY and CDR2 is SVGAGI (reference sequence). CDR3 in DNA: TGTGCCAGCAGGGGGACAGGGGGAAGCTACGAGCAGTACTTC. As protein: CASRGTGGSYEQYF.

The rearrangement joins TRBV15 to TRBJ1-1; D is ambiguous. V was pared by 0 bases and J by 0 bases, with 5 bases between. Germline CDR1 reads LNHNV; CDR2 reads YYDKDF (reference sequence). The CDR3 is made up of 14 amino acids. CDR3 sequence (DNA): TGTGCCACCAGCAGAGATCGGGTGAACACTGAAGCTTTCTTT. Encoded protein: CATSRDRVNTEAFF.

The V call is TRBV6-1, the J call TRBJ1-5; 9 bases align to TRBD1. V lost 4 bases and J lost 6; bases outside the gene matches: 7. CDR1 is MNHNS, CDR2 SASEGT, per germline. The CDR3 is made up of 15 amino acids. In DNA form, the CDR3 reads TGTGCCAGCAGTGTGGCCGGGACAGGGCTTCAGCCCCAGCATTTT. Its protein product is CASSVAGTGLQPQHF.

The gene calls are TRBV9 and TRBJ2-7; 12 bases are shared with TRBD2. The V gene's germline CDR1 is SGDLS and CDR2 YYNGEE. Germline trimming cut 0 bases from V and 6 bases from J; bases unmatched to any gene: 4. The CDR3 is 15 amino acids. The CDR3 region is CASSVEASGRGEQYF. In nucleotides, the CDR3 is TGTGCCAGCAGCGTAGAGGCTAGCGGGAGGGGCGAGCAGTACTTC.

V usage is TRBV19 and J usage is TRBJ1-2, with D uncertain. CDR3 length: 13 amino acids. V lost 4 bases to trimming and J lost 5 bases, with 11 bases between them. Germline CDR1 reads LNHDA; CDR2 reads SQIVND (reference sequence). CDR3 loop: CASSTSSLYGYTF. In DNA form, the CDR3 reads TGTGCCAGTAGTACCTCATCCCTATATGGCTACACCTTC.

The chain recombines TRBV6-1 with TRBJ2-7, with 10 bases fitting TRBD2. CDR3 size: 15 residues. In germline, CDR1 is MNHNS, CDR2 SASEGT. The V segment lost 8 bases and the J segment 1 base; nucleotides outside the gene matches: 8. CDR3 loop: CASSPRTSGSYEQYF. Here the CDR3 DNA reads TGTGCCAGCTCCCCCCGGACTAGCGGATCCTACGAGCAGTACTTC.

V usage is TRBV7-2 and J usage is TRBJ2-1, with 7 bases lining up with TRBD1. V was pared by 1 base and J by 3 bases, with 6 bases of the junction left unmatched. This CDR3 region has 16 residues. Germline V lookup: CDR1 SGHTA, CDR2 FQGNSA. CDR3: CASSLVSTGHYNEQFF. The CDR3 nucleotides read TGTGCCAGCAGCTTAGTTTCGACAGGGCACTACAATGAGCAGTTCTTC.

This chain uses TRBV28 with TRBJ1-2; TRBD1 might be the D (5 bases). CDR3 length: 14 amino acids. In germline, CDR1 is MDHEN, CDR2 SYDVKM. V lost 7 bases and J 2 bases, leaving 14 bases between the germline ends. This CDR3 is CASTIGVGNYGYTF. The CDR3 nucleotides read TGTGCCAGCACCATAGGGGTAGGGAACTATGGCTACACCTTC.